The rows below give T cell receptor beta chains drawn from one sample of a study of blood T cell repertoires in COVID-19. Assay: immunoSEQ multiplex PCR; the TCRdb copy retains only in-frame clones and omits some. The sample carries about 270,000 clones, 70% to 90% recorded once. The sequencing input was PBMCs or T cells enriched from blood (not recorded which). These receptors all stem from a woman aged 30 to 39 with acute COVID-19. Each CDR3 is given with its conserved first and last residue. The order of the fields is J gene, V gene, CDR3 protein.

>TRBJ1-2|TRBV11-2
CASSQGQGADGYTF
>TRBJ2-3|TRBV7-3
CASSLTSGNTDTQYF
>TRBJ2-7|TRBV2
CASSASGRESEQYF
>TRBJ2-3|TRBV6-4
CASSSGQEADTQYF
>TRBJ2-3|TRBV6-5
CASVAGGPWDTQYF
>TRBJ1-1|TRBV5-5
CASSSYLGGNTEAFF
>TRBJ2-2|TRBV7-3
CASSPKLASAGELFF
>TRBJ1-4|TRBV7-9
CASSSQGGGNEKLFF
>TRBJ1-5|TRBV28
CASTRVVSNQPQHF
>TRBJ1-4|TRBV5-8
CASSFDRGGAEKLFF
>TRBJ2-2|TRBV5-4
CASSLVQGAVTGELFF
>TRBJ1-6|TRBV10-3
CAIRQGASDSPLHF
>TRBJ2-1|TRBV6-5
CASSDQTRRYNEQFF
>TRBJ2-1|TRBV10-3
CAIRDGAGNNEQFF
>TRBJ1-5|TRBV6-4
CASSDFTGTGSQPQHF
>TRBJ2-5|TRBV7-9
CASRGTSGETQYF
>TRBJ1-1|TRBV2
CASKGDPAEAFF
>TRBJ2-7|TRBV5-6
CASSLASDYEQYF
>TRBJ2-5|TRBV2
CASSDLREGPETQYF
>TRBJ2-1|TRBV6-5
CASRAGESSYNEQFF
>TRBJ1-2|TRBV7-2
CASSLARRDYGYTF
>TRBJ2-6|TRBV4-1
CASSPASGRTGANVLTF
>TRBJ1-5|TRBV27
CASSLYFPGQGIQPQHF
>TRBJ2-1|TRBV19
CASSIGPGPYNEQFF
>TRBJ2-1|TRBV14
CASSLSAGWNEQFF
>TRBJ2-1|TRBV18
CASSPVDSINEQFF
>TRBJ2-2|TRBV11-2
CASSLSEGGGGSGELFF
>TRBJ2-7|TRBV29-1
CSVKSGSSYEQYF
>TRBJ2-7|TRBV11-1
CASKEAGDSVEQYF
>TRBJ2-7|TRBV27
CASSSRVRGQYEQYF
>TRBJ1-4|TRBV30
CAWKGDSLYEKLFF
>TRBJ2-3|TRBV7-9
CASSWFSGKADTQYF
>TRBJ1-6|TRBV5-4
CASSLQGRNSPLHF
>TRBJ2-7|TRBV18
CASSPPSSYEQYF
>TRBJ2-3|TRBV9
CASSVVRAAGNTQYF
>TRBJ1-2|TRBV27
CASTPDRGTRGYTF
>TRBJ1-1|TRBV13
CASSLEGENTEAFF
>TRBJ2-7|TRBV5-6
CASSLGLAGAPYEQYF
>TRBJ2-7|TRBV11-2
CASSLVGGREQYF
>TRBJ2-5|TRBV2
CASMGQNQETQYF
>TRBJ1-1|TRBV13
CASSVAGDGNTEAFF
>TRBJ2-5|TRBV18
CASSPPSVQETQYF
>TRBJ2-7|TRBV27
CASSYSGRAVYEQYF
>TRBJ2-1|TRBV18
CASSPPGTWGSYNEQFF
>TRBJ1-4|TRBV7-3
CASSLDRDRGNEKLFF
>TRBJ2-7|TRBV11-2
CASSGGTDMAYEQYF
>TRBJ2-7|TRBV6-5
CASSRLVSYEQYF
>TRBJ2-1|TRBV23-1
CASSQSNRGKTLSYNEQFF
>TRBJ2-3|TRBV29-1
CSVVLGTGGTDTQYF
>TRBJ2-1|TRBV23-1
CASRPDRVSYNEQFF
>TRBJ2-2|TRBV7-2
CASSLWALAGNSGELFF
>TRBJ2-2|TRBV7-9
CASSSDTGGDTGELFF
>TRBJ2-7|TRBV6-4
CASSPSGLTYEQYF
>TRBJ1-1|TRBV19
CASSGQGDTEAFF
>TRBJ2-1|TRBV27
CASSLSGPYNEQFF
>TRBJ2-1|TRBV5-4
CASSLFGEQFF
>TRBJ2-3|TRBV11-2
CASSDGTSVSTDTQYF